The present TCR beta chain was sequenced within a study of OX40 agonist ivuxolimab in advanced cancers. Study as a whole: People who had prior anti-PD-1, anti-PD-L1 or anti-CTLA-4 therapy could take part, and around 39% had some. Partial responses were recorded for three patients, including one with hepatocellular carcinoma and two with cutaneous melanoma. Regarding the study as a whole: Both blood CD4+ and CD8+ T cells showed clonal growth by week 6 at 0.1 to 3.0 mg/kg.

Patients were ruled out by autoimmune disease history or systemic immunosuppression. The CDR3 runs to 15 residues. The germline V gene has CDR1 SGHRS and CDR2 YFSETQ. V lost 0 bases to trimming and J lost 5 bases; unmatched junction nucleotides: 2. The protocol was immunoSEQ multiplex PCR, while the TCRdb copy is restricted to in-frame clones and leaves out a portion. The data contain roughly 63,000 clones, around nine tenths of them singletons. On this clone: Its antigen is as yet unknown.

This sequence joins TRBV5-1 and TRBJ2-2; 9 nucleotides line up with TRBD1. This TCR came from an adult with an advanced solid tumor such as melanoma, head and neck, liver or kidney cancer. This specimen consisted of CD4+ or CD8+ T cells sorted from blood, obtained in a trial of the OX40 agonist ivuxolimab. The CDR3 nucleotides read TGCGCCAGCAGCTTGGGACAGGGGGAGACCGGGGAGCTGTTTTTT. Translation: CASSLGQGETGELFF.